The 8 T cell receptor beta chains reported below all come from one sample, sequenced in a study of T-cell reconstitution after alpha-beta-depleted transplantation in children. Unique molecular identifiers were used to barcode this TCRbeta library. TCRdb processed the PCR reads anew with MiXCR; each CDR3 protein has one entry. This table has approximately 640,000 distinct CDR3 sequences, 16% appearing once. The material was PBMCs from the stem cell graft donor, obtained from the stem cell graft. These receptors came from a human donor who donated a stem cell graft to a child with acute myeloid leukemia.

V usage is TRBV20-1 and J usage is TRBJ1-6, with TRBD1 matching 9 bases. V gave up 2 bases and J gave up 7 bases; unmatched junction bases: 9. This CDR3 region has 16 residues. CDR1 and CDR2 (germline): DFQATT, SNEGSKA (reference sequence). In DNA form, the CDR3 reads TGCAGTGCTAGAATCCGGGACAGGGTCTGGAATTCACCCCTCCACTTT. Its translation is CSARIRDRVWNSPLHF.

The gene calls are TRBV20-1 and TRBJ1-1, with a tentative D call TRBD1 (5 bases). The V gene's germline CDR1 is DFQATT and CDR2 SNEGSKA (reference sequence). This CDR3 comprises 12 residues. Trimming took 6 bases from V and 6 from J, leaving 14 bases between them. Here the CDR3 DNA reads TGCAGTGCCCCCCCAGGGATTGCTGAAGCTTTCTTT. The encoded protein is CSAPPGIAEAFF.

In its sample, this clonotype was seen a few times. The CDR3 DNA is TGTGCCAGCAGTTACGACTCCGACCCGTGGGGTGAGCAGTTCTTC. Amino acid sequence: CASSYDSDPWGEQFF. The J gene is TRBJ2-1, the V gene TRBV6-5; D not resolved. Germline V CDR1 and CDR2: MNHEY, SVGAGI. The length of the CDR3 is 15 residues. V lost 2 bases to trimming and J lost 9 bases, with 17 bases between them.

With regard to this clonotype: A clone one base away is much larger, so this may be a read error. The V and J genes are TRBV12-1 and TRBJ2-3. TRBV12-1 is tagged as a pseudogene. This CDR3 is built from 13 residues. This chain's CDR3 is CARSLRSADTQYF. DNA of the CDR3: TGTGCCAGGAGCTTGCGGTCGGCAGATACGCAGTATTTT.

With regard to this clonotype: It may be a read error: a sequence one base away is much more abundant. CDR3 sequence reads: CASSLEQGTTDPQYF. The CDR3, as DNA: TGCGCCAGCAGCTTGGAACAGGGAACGACAGATCCGCAGTATTTT. The rearrangement links TRBV5-1 to TRBJ2-3; D is possibly TRBD1 (6 bases). This CDR3 spans 15 amino acids. Germline lookup yields CDR1 SGHRS and CDR2 YFSETQ.

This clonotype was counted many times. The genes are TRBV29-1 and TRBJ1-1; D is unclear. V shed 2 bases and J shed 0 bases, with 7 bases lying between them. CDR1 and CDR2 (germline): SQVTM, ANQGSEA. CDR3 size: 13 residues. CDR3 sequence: CSVEQRLNTEAFF. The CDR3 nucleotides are TGCAGCGTTGAACAGCGTCTGAACACTGAAGCTTTCTTT.

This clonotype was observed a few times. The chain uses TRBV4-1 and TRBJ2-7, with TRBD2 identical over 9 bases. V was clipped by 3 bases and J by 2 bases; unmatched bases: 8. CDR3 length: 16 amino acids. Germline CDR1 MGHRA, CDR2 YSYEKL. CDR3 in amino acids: CASSQVHSGGAYEQYV. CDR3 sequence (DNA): TGCGCCAGCAGCCAGGTCCATAGCGGGGGTGCCTACGAGCAGTACGTC.

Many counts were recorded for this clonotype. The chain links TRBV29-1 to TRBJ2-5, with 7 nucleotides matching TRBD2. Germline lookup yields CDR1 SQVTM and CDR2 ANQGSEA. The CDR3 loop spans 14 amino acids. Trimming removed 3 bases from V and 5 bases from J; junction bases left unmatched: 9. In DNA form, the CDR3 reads TGCAGCGTTGACGGTCTAGCGGCCCCGGAGACCCAGTACTTC. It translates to CSVDGLAAPETQYF.